The 10 T cell receptor beta chains given below trace back to one sample, sequenced in a study of early T cells in non-severe SARS-CoV-2 infection. TCRdb reanalysed the 5' RACE reads using MiXCR and keeps one entry per CDR3 protein. The sample carries tens of thousands of distinct CDR3 sequences, roughly 9.1% recorded once. Sequencing was performed on whole blood, taken at baseline. All receptors come from an adult who was a healthcare worker with PCR-confirmed SARS-CoV-2 infection or an uninfected control (not recorded which).

This clonotype was seen a few times. The V and J genes are TRBV9 and TRBJ1-2; unclear D gene. The ends were cut back, 0 bases at V and 2 bases at J, with 8 bases in the middle. The CDR3 covers 14 residues. CDR1 and CDR2 (germline): SGDLS, YYNGEE. This CDR3 reads CASSVAMDNYGYTF. The CDR3 DNA reads TGTGCCAGCAGCGTAGCTATGGACAACTATGGCTACACCTTC.

The chain combines TRBV20-1 with TRBJ1-6; the match to TRBD1 covers 8 bases. The CDR3 contains 15 residues. V gave up 5 bases and J gave up 10 bases; unmatched junction bases: 13. Germline CDR1 reads DFQATT; CDR2 reads SNEGSKA (reference sequence). This chain's CDR3 is CSAGQPTGGGSPLHF. The CDR3, as DNA: TGCAGTGCTGGACAGCCTACAGGGGGAGGATCACCCCTCCACTTT.

V and J are TRBV20-1 and TRBJ2-7; no clear D gene. V was shortened by 3 bases and J by 3 bases, with 12 bases between the two germline ends. CDR3 length: 13 amino acids. Germline V gene lookup returns CDR1 DFQATT and CDR2 SNEGSKA (reference sequence). The CDR3 coding sequence is TGCAGTGCTAGTGCGAACTACCTCTACGAGCAGTACTTC. It specifies CSASANYLYEQYF.

On this clonotype itself: A much more abundant neighbour one base away suggests this may be a read error. This sequence joins TRBV6-6 and TRBJ1-1; D ambiguous. The germline V gene encodes CDR1 MNHNY and CDR2 SVGAGI (reference sequence). This CDR3 has 12 amino acids. V was clipped by 4 bases and J by 3 bases, with 6 bases between them. DNA for the CDR3: TGTGCCAGCAGTTTTTCCGACACTGAAGCTTTCTTT. Translating it yields CASSFSDTEAFF.

The chain carries TRBV7-3 and TRBJ1-5, with TRBD1 matching over 9 bases. The germline gives CDR1 SGHTA, CDR2 FQGTGA. This CDR3 is built from 15 residues. After removal of 7 bases from V and 2 bases from J, the junction contained 6 bases not matched to a gene. The CDR3, as DNA: TGTGCCAGCAACAAGGGACAGGGCGGCAATCAGCCCCAGCATTTT. It specifies CASNKGQGGNQPQHF.

The chain carries TRBV3-1 and TRBJ2-3; a weak D match, TRBD2 (5 bases). V dropped 2 bases and J dropped 2 bases, with 14 bases sitting between them. Germline assignment: CDR1 LGHDT and CDR2 YNNKEL (reference sequence). This CDR3 region has 16 residues. The CDR3 DNA sequence: TGTGCCAGCAGCCAATCATCGCGGGTGCACACAGATACGCAGTATTTT. Its protein is CASSQSSRVHTDTQYF.

CDR3 sequence (DNA): TGTGCCAGCAGCCGACGGACTAGCGGATCCACAGATACGCAGTATTTT. Protein: CASSRRTSGSTDTQYF. This sequence joins TRBV13 and TRBJ2-3; 10 nucleotides match TRBD2. The CDR3 has 16 amino acids. CDR1 is PRHDT, CDR2 FYEKMQ, per germline (reference sequence). J was trimmed by 2 bases and V by 5 bases; bases with no gene match: 7.

This clonotype was recorded many times. The gene calls are TRBV19 and TRBJ1-5; D perhaps matches TRBD1 (6 bases). V lost 5 bases to trimming and J lost 6 bases, with 14 bases between them. This CDR3 has 14 amino acids. Looked up from germline, CDR1 is LNHDA and CDR2 is SQIVND (reference sequence). CDR3 protein: CASSPNRDSQPQHF. Written as DNA, the CDR3 is TGTGCCAGTAGTCCTAACAGGGATAGTCAGCCCCAGCATTTT.

This clonotype came up a few times. This chain links TRBV5-5 with TRBJ2-7, with D maybe TRBD1 (6 bases). Deletions cut 5 bases from V and 5 bases from J, with 14 bases between. This CDR3 has 13 residues. Germline values: CDR1 SGHKS, CDR2 YYEKEE (reference sequence). The CDR3 sequence is CASSPTGLHEQYF. The CDR3 coding sequence is TGTGCCAGCAGTCCGACAGGACTTCACGAGCAGTACTTC.

This clonotype was seen a handful of times. The chain is built from TRBV19 and TRBJ1-2, with 10 bases lining up with TRBD1. In germline, CDR1 is LNHDA, CDR2 SQIVND (reference sequence). V lost 5 bases and J lost 4; bases outside the gene matches: 7. The CDR3 totals 15 residues. The CDR3 DNA follows: TGTGCCAGTAGTGCAAACCGGGACAGGGGCTATGGCTACACCTTC. Its translation is CASSANRDRGYGYTF.